This TCR beta chain emerged from a study of cytotoxic CD8 clonotypes in ibrutinib-treated CLL. Study information: By median roughly 74 months, roughly 12 had progressed and about 15 stayed remitted; responses had been 2 complete and roughly 25 partial.

Produced via immunoSEQ multiplex PCR; TCRdb's table is partial and in-frame only. In the table there are 100,000 to 150,000 clones, 70% to 90% of which are singletons. The length of the CDR3 is 13 residues. CDR1 MNHEY and CDR2 SMNVEV come from the germline V gene (reference sequence). V was clipped by 4 bases and J by 0 bases, with 6 bases between them. The sequences come from PBMCs, collected after 24 months of ibrutinib treatment. The chain combines TRBV27 with TRBJ2-5; D remains unclear. The origin of this receptor is a human donor with chronic lymphocytic leukemia. In DNA form, the CDR3 reads TGTGCCAGCAGTTACCGTTACCAAGAGACCCAGTACTTC. Protein product: CASSYRYQETQYF.